A selection of T cell receptor beta chains follows, all from one sample in a study of T cells in Graves' hyperthyroidism and ophthalmopathy. TCRdb redid the calling of the multiplex PCR reads with MiXCR, one entry per CDR3 protein. The top ten hold 17% of the sample, which has about 500,000 distinct CDR3 sequences, approximately 15% seen once. What was sequenced was blood. These receptors were taken from a woman aged 18-29 years with Graves' hyperthyroidism. The CDR3 runs from the conserved cysteine through the conserved F or W. A D gene is named only where the DNA matches it firmly. Not every row has a clone size; where given, it reads once, few, many or a size class.

many | TRBJ2-1 | TRBV11-2 | NA | TGTGCCAGCAGCTTAGGGCTGCTTAGCGGTGGGCACAATGAGCAGTTCTTC | CASSLGLLSGGHNEQFF
NA | TRBJ2-1 | TRBV27 | NA | TGTGCCAGCATCGGGGGCTTAATTTGGAATGAGCAGTTCTTC | CASIGGLIWNEQFF
NA | TRBJ2-7 | TRBV5-1 | NA | TGCGCCAGCAGCTTGGACTCAGGCGTAAAATGGGAGCAGTACTTC | CASSLDSGVKWEQYF
few | TRBJ1-5 | TRBV20-1 | NA | TGCAGTGCTAAAGAAGGGGGGCCGAATCAGCCCCAGCATTTT | CSAKEGGPNQPQHF
many | TRBJ2-2 | TRBV19 | NA | TGTGCCAGTAGTGTTTGGGGACATGGCGGGGAGCTGTTTTTT | CASSVWGHGGELFF
many | TRBJ2-3 | TRBV20-1 | TRBD2 | TGCAGTGCTAGAGATGTTCCTGGGACTAGCGCGTATACGCAGTATTTT | CSARDVPGTSAYTQYF
many | TRBJ1-5 | TRBV6-2/TRBV6-3 | NA | TGTGCCAGCAGTTACTCCAGCAATCAGCCCCAGCATTTT | CASSYSSNQPQHF
many | TRBJ1-1 | TRBV11-2 | NA | TGTGCCAGCAGCTTAGTTCCTCTCGGGGCGAACACTGAAGCTTTCTTT | CASSLVPLGANTEAFF
few | TRBJ1-2 | TRBV12-3/TRBV12-4 | TRBD1 | TGTGCCAGCAGTTTGGCCAGGGGGAAGGATGGCTACACCTTC | CASSLARGKDGYTF
many | TRBJ2-1 | TRBV6-1 | TRBD2 | TGTGCCAGCAGTGAAGCGGGAGGGTCCAATGAGCAGTTCTTC | CASSEAGGSNEQFF
many | TRBJ2-1 | TRBV12-3/TRBV12-4 | TRBD2 | TGTGCCAGCCGGGGACTAGCGCAGTACAATGAGCAGTTCTTC | CASRGLAQYNEQFF
many | TRBJ2-7 | TRBV3-1 | NA | TGTGCCAGCAGCCAAAGGAGCAACAACCCCTACGAGCAGTACTTC | CASSQRSNNPYEQYF
many | TRBJ2-7 | TRBV6-1 | NA | TGTGCCAGCAGTGAAGCGGGCGGGAACTCCTACGAGCAGTACTTC | CASSEAGGNSYEQYF
many | TRBJ2-7 | TRBV6-5 | NA | TGTGCCAGCAGTTACCCGACGGACACCTACGAGCAGTACTTC | CASSYPTDTYEQYF
NA | TRBJ2-3 | TRBV19 | TRBD2 | TGTGCCAGTAACTCCCTAGCGGGCTCGCCAGATACGCAGTATTTT | CASNSLAGSPDTQYF
many | TRBJ2-2 | TRBV27 | NA | TGTGCCAGCAGTTTTCTGGGGGATTTGAACACCGGGGAGCTGTTTTTT | CASSFLGDLNTGELFF
few | TRBJ2-7 | TRBV11-2 | NA | TGTGCCAGCAGCTTATCGCCCCTTACTTACGAGCAGTACTTC | CASSLSPLTYEQYF
many | TRBJ2-2 | TRBV27 | NA | TGTGCCAGCAGTTTATTACGGAAAGGCGGGGAGCTGTTTTTT | CASSLLRKGGELFF
few | TRBJ2-2 | TRBV25-1 | NA | TGTGCCAGCAGTGAAAATGGGATAGAGAACACCGGGGAGCTGTTTTTT | CASSENGIENTGELFF
NA | TRBJ1-5 | TRBV20-1 | NA | TGCAGTGCTAGACCCAGGGCAGGCTGGGATCAGCCCCAGCATTTT | CSARPRAGWDQPQHF
many | TRBJ2-1 | TRBV11-1 | TRBD2 | TGTGCCAGCAGCGAATCCCTAGCGGGAGGTCACAATGAGCAGTTCTTC | CASSESLAGGHNEQFF
many | TRBJ2-1 | TRBV2 | TRBD1 | TGTGCCAGCAGGGGGACAGGCTTTTACAATGAGCAGTTCTTC | CASRGTGFYNEQFF
many | TRBJ1-3 | TRBV30 | NA | TGTGCCTGGAGTGGTTGGACTCAGGGGAGAGGAAACACCATATATTTT | CAWSGWTQGRGNTIYF
NA | TRBJ2-5 | TRBV25-1 | TRBD2 | TGTGCCAGCAGACCTCGGACTAGCGGATACCAAGAGACCCAGTACTTC | CASRPRTSGYQETQYF
few | TRBJ1-1 | TRBV25-1 | TRBD1 | TGTGCCAGCAGTGTCCGGGACAGCTACTCTGAAGCTTTCTTT | CASSVRDSYSEAFF
NA | TRBJ2-1 | TRBV4-2 | TRBD2 | TGTGCCAGCAGCCAAGAACTGCAACTAGCGTGGAATGAGCAGTTCTTC | CASSQELQLAWNEQFF
many | TRBJ2-2 | TRBV3-1 | NA | TGTGCCAGCAGCCAGTCCACGTTGACCGGGGAGCTGTTTTTT | CASSQSTLTGELFF